This T cell receptor (beta chain) originates from a study of cytomegalovirus exposure and HLA in healthy donors. In the case of this clone: Antigen unknown.

Among the 120 subjects of the validation cohort, separate from the approximately 660-subject first cohort, were the donors. TCRdb's copy holds only in-frame clones and misses some; the assay was immunoSEQ multiplex PCR. The profile covers about 240,000 clones, with about 87% appearing a single time and approximately 2.5% taken by the ten largest. Whole-study findings and limits: Listed as cytomegalovirus-associated were 164 TCR beta chains.

The CDR3 runs 15 residues. Trimming cost V 0 bases and J 1 base; bases outside gene matches: 1. Germline loops: CDR1 SGHDT, CDR2 YYEEEE. This clonotype was sampled from a man in his late teens or twenties in good health and CMV-seronegative. The chain combines TRBV5-6 with TRBJ1-5; 7 bases are shared with TRBD1. The sequencing input was PBMCs. This CDR3 reads CASSLGQGSNQPQHF. CDR3 sequence (DNA): TGTGCCAGCAGCTTGGGACAGGGAAGCAATCAGCCCCAGCATTTT.